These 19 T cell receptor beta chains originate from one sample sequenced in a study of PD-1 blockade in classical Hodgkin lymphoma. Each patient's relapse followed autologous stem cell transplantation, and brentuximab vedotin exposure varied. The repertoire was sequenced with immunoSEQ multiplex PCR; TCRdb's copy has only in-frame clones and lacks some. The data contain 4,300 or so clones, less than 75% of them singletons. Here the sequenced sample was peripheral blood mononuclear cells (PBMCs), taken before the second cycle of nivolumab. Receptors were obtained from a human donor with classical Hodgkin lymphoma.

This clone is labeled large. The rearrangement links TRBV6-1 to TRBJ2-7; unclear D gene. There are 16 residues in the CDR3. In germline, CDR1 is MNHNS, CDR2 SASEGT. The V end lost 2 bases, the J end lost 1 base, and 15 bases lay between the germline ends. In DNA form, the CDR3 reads TGTGCCAGCAGTGAAAAAACAGCCCGAGGATCCTACGAGCAGTACTTC. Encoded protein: CASSEKTARGSYEQYF.

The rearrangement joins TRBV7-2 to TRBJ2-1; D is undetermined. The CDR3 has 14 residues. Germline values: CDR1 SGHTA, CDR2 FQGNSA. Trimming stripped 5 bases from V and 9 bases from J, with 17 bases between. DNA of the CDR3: TGTGCCAGCAGCCCCATGTTGACGGGTGGTGAGCAGTTCTTC. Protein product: CASSPMLTGGEQFF.

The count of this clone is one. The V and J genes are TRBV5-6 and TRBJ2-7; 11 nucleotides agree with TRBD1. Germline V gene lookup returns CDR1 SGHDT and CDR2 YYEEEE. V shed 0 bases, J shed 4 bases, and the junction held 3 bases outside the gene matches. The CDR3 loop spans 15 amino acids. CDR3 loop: CASSLGDRGRYEQYF. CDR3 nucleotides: TGTGCCAGCAGCTTGGGGGACAGGGGGAGGTACGAGCAGTACTTC.

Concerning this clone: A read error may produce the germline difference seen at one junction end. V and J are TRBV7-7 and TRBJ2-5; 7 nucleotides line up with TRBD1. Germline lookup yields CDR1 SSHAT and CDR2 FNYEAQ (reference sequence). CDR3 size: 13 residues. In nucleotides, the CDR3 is TGTGCTAGCAGCTCGACAGGGCTAGAGACCCAGTACTTC. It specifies CASSSTGLETQYF. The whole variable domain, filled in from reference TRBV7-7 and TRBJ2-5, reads GAGVSQSPRYKVTKRGQDVTLRCDPISSHATLYWYQQALGQGPEFLTYFNYEAQPDKSGLPSDRFSAERPEGSISTLTIQRTEQRDSAMYRCASSSTGLETQYFGPGTRLLVL.

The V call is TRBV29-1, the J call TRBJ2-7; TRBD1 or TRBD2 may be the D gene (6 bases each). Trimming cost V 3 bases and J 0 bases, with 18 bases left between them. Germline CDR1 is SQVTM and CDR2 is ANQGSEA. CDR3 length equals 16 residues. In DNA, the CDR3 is TGCAGCGTTGAGGACGAGGGGGGTAGAAGCTCCTACGAGCAGTACTTC. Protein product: CSVEDEGGRSSYEQYF.

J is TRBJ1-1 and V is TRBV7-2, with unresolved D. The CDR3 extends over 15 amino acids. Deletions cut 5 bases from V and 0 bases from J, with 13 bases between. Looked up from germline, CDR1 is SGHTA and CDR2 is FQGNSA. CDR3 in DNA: TGTGCCAGCAGCCGTCAGTCCGGAATGAACACTGAAGCTTTCTTT. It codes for CASSRQSGMNTEAFF.

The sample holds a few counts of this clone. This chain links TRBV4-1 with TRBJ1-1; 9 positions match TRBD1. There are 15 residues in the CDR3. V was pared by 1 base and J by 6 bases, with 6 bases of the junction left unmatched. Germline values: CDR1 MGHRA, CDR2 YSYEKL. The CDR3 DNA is TGCGCCAGCAGCCAAGGACGGGACAGGGTAGCTGAAGCTTTCTTT. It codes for CASSQGRDRVAEAFF.

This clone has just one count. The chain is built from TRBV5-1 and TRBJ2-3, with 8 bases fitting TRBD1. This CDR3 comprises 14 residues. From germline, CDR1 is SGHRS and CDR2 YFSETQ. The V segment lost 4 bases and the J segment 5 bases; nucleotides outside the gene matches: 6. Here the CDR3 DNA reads TGCGCCAGCAGCCGGGACAGGCCGGGAGATACGCAGTATTTT. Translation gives CASSRDRPGDTQYF.

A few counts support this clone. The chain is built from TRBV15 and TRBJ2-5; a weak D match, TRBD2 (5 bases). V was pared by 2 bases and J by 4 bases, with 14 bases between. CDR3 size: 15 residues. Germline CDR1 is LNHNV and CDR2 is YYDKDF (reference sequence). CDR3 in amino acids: CATSRWRSVRETQYF. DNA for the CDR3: TGTGCCACCAGCAGATGGAGGTCGGTTCGAGAGACCCAGTACTTC.

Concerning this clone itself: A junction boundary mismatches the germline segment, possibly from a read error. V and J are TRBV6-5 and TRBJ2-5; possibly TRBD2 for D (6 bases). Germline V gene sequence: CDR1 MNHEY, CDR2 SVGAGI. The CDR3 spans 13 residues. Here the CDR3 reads CASSNSGQEAQYF. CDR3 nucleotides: TGTGCCAGCAGTAATAGCGGACAAGAGGCCCAGTACTTC.

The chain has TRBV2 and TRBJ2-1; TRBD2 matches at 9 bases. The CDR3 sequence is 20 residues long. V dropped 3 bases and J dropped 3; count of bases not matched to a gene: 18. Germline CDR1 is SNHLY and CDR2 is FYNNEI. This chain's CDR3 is CASSEKFKAGGGYVYNEQFF. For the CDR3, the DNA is TGTGCCAGCAGTGAGAAGTTTAAAGCGGGAGGAGGGTATGTCTACAATGAGCAGTTCTTC.

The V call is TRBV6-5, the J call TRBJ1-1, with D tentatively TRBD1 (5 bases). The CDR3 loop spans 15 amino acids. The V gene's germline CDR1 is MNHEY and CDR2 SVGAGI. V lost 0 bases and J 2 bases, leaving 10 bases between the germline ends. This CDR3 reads CASSYSDRLNTEAFF. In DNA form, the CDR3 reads TGTGCCAGCAGTTACTCCGACAGATTAAACACTGAAGCTTTCTTT.

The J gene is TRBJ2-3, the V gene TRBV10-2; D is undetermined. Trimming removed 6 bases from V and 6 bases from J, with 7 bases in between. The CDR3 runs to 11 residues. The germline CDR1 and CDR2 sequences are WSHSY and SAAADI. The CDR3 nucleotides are TGCGCCAGCAGGAGATCGGATACGCAGTATTTT. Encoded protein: CASRRSDTQYF.

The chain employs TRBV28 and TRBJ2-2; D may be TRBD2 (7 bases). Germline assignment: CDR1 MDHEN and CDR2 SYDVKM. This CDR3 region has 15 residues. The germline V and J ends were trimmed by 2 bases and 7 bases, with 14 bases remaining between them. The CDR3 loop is CASSLSGGASGELFF. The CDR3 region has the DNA TGTGCCAGCAGTTTAAGTGGGGGGGCCAGCGGGGAGCTGTTTTTT. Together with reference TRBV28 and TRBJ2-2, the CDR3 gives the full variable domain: DVKVTQSSRYLVKRTGEKVFLECVQDMDHENMFWYRQDPGLGLRLIYFSYDVKMKEKGDIPEGYSVSREKKERFSLILESASTNQTSMYLCASSLSGGASGELFFGEGSRLTVL.

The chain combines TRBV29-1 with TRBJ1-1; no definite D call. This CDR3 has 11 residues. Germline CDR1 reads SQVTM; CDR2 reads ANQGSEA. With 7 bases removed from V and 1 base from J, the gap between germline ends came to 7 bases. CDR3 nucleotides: TGCAGCGCTGAGGCGAACACTGAAGCTTTCTTT. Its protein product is CSAEANTEAFF.

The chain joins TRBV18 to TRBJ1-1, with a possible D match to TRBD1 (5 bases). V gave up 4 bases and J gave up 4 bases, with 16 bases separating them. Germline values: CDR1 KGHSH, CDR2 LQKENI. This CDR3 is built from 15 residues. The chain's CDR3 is CASSQAGRLGTEAFF. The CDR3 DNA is TGTGCCAGCTCACAAGCAGGGAGATTAGGCACTGAAGCTTTCTTT.

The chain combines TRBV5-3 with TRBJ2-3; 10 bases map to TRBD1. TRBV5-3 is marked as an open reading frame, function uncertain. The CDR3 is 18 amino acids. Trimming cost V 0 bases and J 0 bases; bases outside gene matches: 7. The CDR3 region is CARSLGGTGAISTDTQYF. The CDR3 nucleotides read TGTGCCAGAAGCTTGGGGGGGACAGGGGCTATTAGCACAGATACGCAGTATTTT.

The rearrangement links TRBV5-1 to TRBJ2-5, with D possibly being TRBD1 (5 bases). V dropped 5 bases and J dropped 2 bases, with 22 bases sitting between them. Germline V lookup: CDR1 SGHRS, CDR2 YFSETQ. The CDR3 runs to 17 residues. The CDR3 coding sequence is TGCGCCAGCAGTGGAGCAGGGCTCGAATCGTGGCAAGAGACCCAGTACTTC. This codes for CASSGAGLESWQETQYF. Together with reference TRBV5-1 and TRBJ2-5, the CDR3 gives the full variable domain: KAGVTQTPRYLIKTRGQQVTLSCSPISGHRSVSWYQQTPGQGLQFLFEYFSETQRNKGNFPGRFSGRQFSNSRSEMNVSTLELGDSALYLCASSGAGLESWQETQYFGPGTRLLVL.

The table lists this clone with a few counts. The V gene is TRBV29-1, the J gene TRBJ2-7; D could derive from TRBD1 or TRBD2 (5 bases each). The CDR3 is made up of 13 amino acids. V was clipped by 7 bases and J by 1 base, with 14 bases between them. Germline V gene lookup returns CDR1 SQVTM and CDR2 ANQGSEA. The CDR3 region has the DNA TGCAGCGCCTACGGGACGGATTCCTACGAGCAGTACTTC. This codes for CSAYGTDSYEQYF.